The 13 T cell receptor beta chains reported below all come from one sample, sequenced in a study of shared clonotypes between healthy human individuals. The data were produced by immunoSEQ multiplex PCR, yet TCRdb's version contains in-frame clones alone and is incomplete. The sample lists around 510,000 clones, 95% to 97% occurring once. Material for sequencing was naive CD4+ T cells sorted from blood. As for subset: CD45RA+ positively selected. All receptors derive from a woman in her twenties or thirties in good health.

This rearrangement joins TRBV28 to TRBJ2-2, with 7 bases lining up with TRBD2. Unmatched junction bases numbered 8, after V lost 3 bases and J lost 4 bases. Germline V gives CDR1 MDHEN, CDR2 SYDVKM. This CDR3 is 16 amino acids long. DNA for the CDR3: TGTGCCAGCAGTTTCCTTGGCGGGAGTCGCACCGGGGAGCTGTTTTTT. Its translation is CASSFLGGSRTGELFF.

The chain uses TRBV7-3 and TRBJ2-7, with D perhaps assigned TRBD1 or TRBD2 (5 bases each). Germline-derived CDR1 and CDR2 are SGHTA and FQGTGA. This CDR3 spans 13 amino acids. V shed 7 bases and J shed 5 bases, with 15 bases lying between them. This CDR3 is CASKKGTGDEQYF. The CDR3, as DNA: TGTGCCAGCAAGAAGGGGACCGGAGACGAGCAGTACTTC. Complete variable domain (other parts from reference TRBV7-3 and TRBJ2-7): GAGVSQTPSNKVTEKGKYVELRCDPISGHTALYWYRQSLGQGPEFLIYFQGTGAADDSGLPNDRFFAVRPEGSVSTLKIQRTERGDSAVYLCASKKGTGDEQYFGPGTRLTVT.

This clone was detected only once. This rearrangement joins TRBV27 to TRBJ2-1; D may match TRBD1 or TRBD2 (5 bases each). Germline V gene lookup returns CDR1 MNHEY and CDR2 SMNVEV (reference sequence). V was trimmed by 6 bases and J by 9 bases, leaving 12 bases between them. The CDR3 has 12 residues. The CDR3 DNA reads as TGTGCCAGCAGCCCCGGGACGGCTGAGCAGTTCTTC. This codes for CASSPGTAEQFF.

The rearrangement links TRBV4-1 to TRBJ1-5, with 10 bases identical to TRBD1. The V segment lost 3 bases and the J segment 4 bases; nucleotides outside the gene matches: 6. Germline V gene lookup returns CDR1 MGHRA and CDR2 YSYEKL. The CDR3 is 16 amino acids. The DNA of the CDR3 is TGCGCCAGCAGCCAGGGGGACAGGGGCGGTAATCAGCCCCAGCATTTT. Its protein is CASSQGDRGGNQPQHF.

V and J are TRBV5-1 and TRBJ2-7; 8 bases map to TRBD1. The CDR3 runs 15 residues. The germline V gene encodes CDR1 SGHRS and CDR2 YFSETQ. V lost 6 bases and J lost 2; bases outside the gene matches: 10. CDR3 sequence reads: CASNAQGQGTYEQYF. CDR3 sequence (DNA): TGCGCCAGCAACGCCCAAGGACAGGGAACCTACGAGCAGTACTTC.

For the CDR3, the DNA is TGTGCCAGCAGCTTAGCTATCGTGGGGTACAATGAGCAGTTCTTC. It yields the protein CASSLAIVGYNEQFF. V is TRBV11-1 and J is TRBJ2-1; D not resolved. V lost 0 bases and J lost 4, with 10 bases in between. Germline V CDR1 and CDR2: SGHAT, FQDESV (reference sequence). CDR3 length: 15 amino acids.

This clone showed up just once. The gene calls are TRBV7-2 and TRBJ1-5; no clear D. Trimming stripped 5 bases from V and 8 bases from J, with 13 bases between. The CDR3 contains 13 residues. The germline V gene encodes CDR1 SGHTA and CDR2 FQGNSA. The DNA of the CDR3 is TGTGCCAGCAGCCCCTACTTAAATGAGCCCCAGCATTTT. It codes for CASSPYLNEPQHF.

The chain couples TRBV29-1 to TRBJ2-7, with D maybe TRBD2 (5 bases). The germline V gene encodes CDR1 SQVTM and CDR2 ANQGSEA. Trimming stripped 4 bases from V and 2 bases from J, with 15 bases between. The CDR3 totals 14 residues. The CDR3 protein is CSVATGLGPYEQYF. The CDR3, as DNA: TGCAGCGTTGCGACGGGGTTGGGTCCCTACGAGCAGTACTTC.

The V call is TRBV19, the J call TRBJ1-5, with TRBD1 as a possible D gene (5 bases). V lost 3 bases and J lost 7, with 16 bases in between. The CDR3 is 15 residues long. Germline V lookup: CDR1 LNHDA, CDR2 SQIVND (reference sequence). The CDR3 DNA is TGTGCCAGTAGTATCCGGGGCCAGGGAAGGCAGCCCCAGCATTTT. Protein sequence: CASSIRGQGRQPQHF. The full variable domain, rest sourced from reference TRBV19 and TRBJ1-5, is DGGITQSPKYLFRKEGQNVTLSCEQNLNHDAMYWYRQDPGQGLRLIYYSQIVNDFQKGDIAEGYSVSREKKESFPLTVTSAQKNPTAFYLCASSIRGQGRQPQHFGDGTRLSIL.

V gene TRBV15 combines with J gene TRBJ2-7, with D perhaps TRBD1 (5 bases). The V and J ends lost 4 bases and 6 bases respectively, with 19 bases between them. The CDR3 loop spans 15 amino acids. The germline V gene encodes CDR1 LNHNV and CDR2 YYDKDF (reference sequence). The CDR3 reads CATSKGPSGEGEQYF. CDR3 in DNA: TGTGCCACCAGCAAGGGGCCATCAGGTGAAGGCGAGCAGTACTTC.

The V call is TRBV11-2, the J call TRBJ2-5; 7 nucleotides agree with TRBD2. Germline CDR1 is SGHAT and CDR2 is FQNNGV. The CDR3 covers 13 residues. V shed 3 bases, J shed 8 bases, and the junction held 6 bases outside the gene matches. The CDR3 sequence: CASSFGGSGTQYF. The CDR3 DNA is TGTGCCAGCAGCTTTGGCGGGAGTGGAACCCAGTACTTC.

This clone occurred once. The V call is TRBV2, the J call TRBJ1-5; TRBD1 agrees at 9 bases. V shed 5 bases and J 7 bases; nucleotides not matched to a gene: 6. CDR3 size: 14 residues. Germline CDR1 and CDR2: SNHLY and FYNNEI. The CDR3 DNA reads as TGTGCCAGCAGTAAGGGACAGGGTGAACAGCCCCAGCATTTT. Protein sequence: CASSKGQGEQPQHF.

The V gene is TRBV28, the J gene TRBJ2-3; perhaps TRBD1 as D (6 bases). Between the trimmed V and J ends, which lost 5 bases and 3 bases, there was a span of 18 bases. Germline CDR1 and CDR2: MDHEN and SYDVKM. This CDR3 region has 16 residues. The CDR3 DNA reads TGTGCCAGCAGTACAACCCCAGGGGCTCGGACAGATACGCAGTATTTT. Translation: CASSTTPGARTDTQYF.